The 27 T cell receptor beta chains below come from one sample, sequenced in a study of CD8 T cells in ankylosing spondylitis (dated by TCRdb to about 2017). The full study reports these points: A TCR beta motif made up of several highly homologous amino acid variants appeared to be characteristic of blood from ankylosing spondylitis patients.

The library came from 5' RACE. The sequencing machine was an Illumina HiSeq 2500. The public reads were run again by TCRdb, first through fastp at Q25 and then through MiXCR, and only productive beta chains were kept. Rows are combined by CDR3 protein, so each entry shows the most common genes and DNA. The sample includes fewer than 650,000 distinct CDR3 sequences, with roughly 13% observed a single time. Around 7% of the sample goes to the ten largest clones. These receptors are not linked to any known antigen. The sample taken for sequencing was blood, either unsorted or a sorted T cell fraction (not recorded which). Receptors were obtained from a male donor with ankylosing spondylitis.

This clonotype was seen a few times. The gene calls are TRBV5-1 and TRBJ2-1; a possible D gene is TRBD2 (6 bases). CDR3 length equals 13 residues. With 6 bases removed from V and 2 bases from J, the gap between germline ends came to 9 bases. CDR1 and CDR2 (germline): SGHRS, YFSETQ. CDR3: CASMRGAYNEQFF. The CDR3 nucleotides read TGCGCCAGCATGCGGGGAGCCTACAATGAGCAGTTCTTC. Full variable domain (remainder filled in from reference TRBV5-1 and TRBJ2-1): KAGVTQTPRYLIKTRGQQVTLSCSPISGHRSVSWYQQTPGQGLQFLFEYFSETQRNKGNFPGRFSGRQFSNSRSEMNVSTLELGDSALYLCASMRGAYNEQFFGPGTRLTVL.

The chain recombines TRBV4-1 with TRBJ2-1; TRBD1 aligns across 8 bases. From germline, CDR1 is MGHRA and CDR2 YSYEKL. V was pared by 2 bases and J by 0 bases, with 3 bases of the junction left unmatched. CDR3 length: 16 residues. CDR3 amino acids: CASSQLDRGSYNEQFF. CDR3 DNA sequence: TGCGCCAGCAGCCAACTTGACAGGGGCTCCTACAATGAGCAGTTCTTC.

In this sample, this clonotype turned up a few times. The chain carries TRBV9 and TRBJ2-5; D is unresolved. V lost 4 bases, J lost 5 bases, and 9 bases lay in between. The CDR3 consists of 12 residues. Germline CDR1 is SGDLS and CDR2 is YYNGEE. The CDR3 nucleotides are TGTGCCAGCAGCCGCGCGAGGGAGACCCAGTACTTC. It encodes CASSRARETQYF.

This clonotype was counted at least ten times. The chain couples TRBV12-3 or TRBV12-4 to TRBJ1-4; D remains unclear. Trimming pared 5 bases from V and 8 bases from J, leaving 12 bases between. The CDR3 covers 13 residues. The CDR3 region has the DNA TGTGCCAGCAGTAAACGTGATGGAGAAAAACTGTTTTTT. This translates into CASSKRDGEKLFF.

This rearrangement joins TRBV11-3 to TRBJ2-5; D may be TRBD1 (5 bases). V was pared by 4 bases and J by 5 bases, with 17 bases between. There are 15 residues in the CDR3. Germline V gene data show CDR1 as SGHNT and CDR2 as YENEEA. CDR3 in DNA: TGTGCCAGCAGCTCCCAAGGGAAGGGGTTGGAGACCCAGTACTTC. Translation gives CASSSQGKGLETQYF.

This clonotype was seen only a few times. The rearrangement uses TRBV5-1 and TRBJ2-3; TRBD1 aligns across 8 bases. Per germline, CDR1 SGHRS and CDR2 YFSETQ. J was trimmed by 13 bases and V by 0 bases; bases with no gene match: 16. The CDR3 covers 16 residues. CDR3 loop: CASSLGPRDRNPREYF. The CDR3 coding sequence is TGCGCCAGCAGCTTGGGACCCCGGGACAGGAATCCCCGGGAGTATTTT.

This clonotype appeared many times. The CDR3 spells CSASLAEGRGNYGYTF. DNA of the CDR3: TGCAGTGCTAGTTTGGCGGAGGGGAGGGGTAACTATGGCTACACCTTC. The genes are TRBV20-1 and TRBJ1-2; tentative D call: TRBD1 (5 bases). Germline V gene sequence: CDR1 DFQATT, CDR2 SNEGSKA (reference sequence). CDR3 length: 16 amino acids. Trimming took 3 bases from V and 1 from J, leaving 18 bases between them.

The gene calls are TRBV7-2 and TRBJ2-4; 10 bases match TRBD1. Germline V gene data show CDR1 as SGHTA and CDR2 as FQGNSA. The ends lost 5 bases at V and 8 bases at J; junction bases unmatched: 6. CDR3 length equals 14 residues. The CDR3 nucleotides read TGTGCCAGCAGCCCGGGGACAGGGGAGCACATTCAGTACTTC. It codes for CASSPGTGEHIQYF.

CDR3 sequence reads: CAISPRDGTYNEQFF. In DNA form, the CDR3 reads TGTGCCATCAGTCCCCGGGACGGGACCTACAATGAGCAGTTCTTC. The gene calls are TRBV10-3 and TRBJ2-1; D assignment may be TRBD1 or TRBD2 (5 bases each). The germline V and J ends were trimmed by 5 bases and 2 bases, with 13 bases remaining between them. CDR1 is ENHRY, CDR2 SYGVKD, per germline. The CDR3 covers 15 residues.

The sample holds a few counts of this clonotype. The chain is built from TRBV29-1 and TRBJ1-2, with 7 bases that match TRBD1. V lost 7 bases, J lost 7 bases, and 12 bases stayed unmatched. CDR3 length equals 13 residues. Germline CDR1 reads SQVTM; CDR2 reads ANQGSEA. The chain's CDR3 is CSAIQGGAGGYTF. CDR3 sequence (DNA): TGCAGCGCAATACAAGGGGGCGCAGGTGGCTACACCTTC.

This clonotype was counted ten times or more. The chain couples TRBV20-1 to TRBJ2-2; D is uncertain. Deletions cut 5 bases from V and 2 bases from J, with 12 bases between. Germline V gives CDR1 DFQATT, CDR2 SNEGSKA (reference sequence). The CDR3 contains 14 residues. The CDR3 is CSAPRPENTGELFF. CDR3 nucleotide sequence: TGCAGTGCTCCTAGACCGGAAAACACCGGGGAGCTGTTTTTT.

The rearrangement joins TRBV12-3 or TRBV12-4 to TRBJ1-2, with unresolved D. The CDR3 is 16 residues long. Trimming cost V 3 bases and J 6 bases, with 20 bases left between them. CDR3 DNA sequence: TGTGCCAGCAGTTTCAACTGGAGGCCCCCTGAGGATGGCTACACCTTC. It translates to CASSFNWRPPEDGYTF.

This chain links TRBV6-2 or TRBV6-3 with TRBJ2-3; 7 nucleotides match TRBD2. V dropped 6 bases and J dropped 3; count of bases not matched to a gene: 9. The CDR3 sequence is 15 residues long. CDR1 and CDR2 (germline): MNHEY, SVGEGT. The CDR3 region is CASSFRLGGTDTQYF. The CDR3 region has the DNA TGTGCCAGCAGCTTCCGTCTGGGAGGGACAGATACGCAGTATTTT.

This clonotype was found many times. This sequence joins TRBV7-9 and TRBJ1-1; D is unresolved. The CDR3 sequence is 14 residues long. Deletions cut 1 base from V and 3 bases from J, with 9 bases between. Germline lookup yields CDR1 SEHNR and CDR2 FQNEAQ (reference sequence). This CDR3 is CASSLVLGDTEAFF. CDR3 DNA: TGTGCCAGCAGCTTAGTTCTCGGCGACACTGAAGCTTTCTTT.

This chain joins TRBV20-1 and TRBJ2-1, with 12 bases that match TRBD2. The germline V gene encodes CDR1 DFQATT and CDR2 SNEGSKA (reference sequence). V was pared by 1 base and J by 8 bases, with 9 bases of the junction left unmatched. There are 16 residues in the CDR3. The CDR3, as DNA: TGCAGTGCTAGAGGGCCTAGCGGGAGGGCTTTTGATGAGCAGTTCTTC. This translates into CSARGPSGRAFDEQFF.

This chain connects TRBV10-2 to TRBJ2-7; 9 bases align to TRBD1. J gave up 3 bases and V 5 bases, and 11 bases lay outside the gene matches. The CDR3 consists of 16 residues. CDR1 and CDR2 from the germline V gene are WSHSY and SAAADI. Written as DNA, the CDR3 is TGCGCCAGCAGTAGACAGGGGGGGCGAACAGGCTACGAGCAGTACTTC. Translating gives CASSRQGGRTGYEQYF.

The CDR3 bases are TGTGCCAGCAGCTTTGGTAAAGGGCAGAACTATGGCTACACCTTC. Its protein product is CASSFGKGQNYGYTF. V usage is TRBV7-9 and J usage is TRBJ1-2; D is unresolved. Germline CDR1 and CDR2: SEHNR and FQNEAQ (reference sequence). The CDR3 length is 15 residues. V was shortened by 3 bases and J by 2 bases, with 13 bases between the two germline ends.

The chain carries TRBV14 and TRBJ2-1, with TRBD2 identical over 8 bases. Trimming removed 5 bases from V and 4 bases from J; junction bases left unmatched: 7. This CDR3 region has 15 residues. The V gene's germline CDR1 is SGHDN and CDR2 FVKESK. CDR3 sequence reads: CASSSPSGYYNEQFF. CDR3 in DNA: TGTGCCAGCAGCTCACCTAGCGGGTATTACAATGAGCAGTTCTTC.

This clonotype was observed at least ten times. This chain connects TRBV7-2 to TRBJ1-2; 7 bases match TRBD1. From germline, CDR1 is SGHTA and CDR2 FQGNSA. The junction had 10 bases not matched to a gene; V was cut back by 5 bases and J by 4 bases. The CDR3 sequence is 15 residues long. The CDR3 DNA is TGTGCCAGCAGCCCAAAGACAGGGAGAGGCTATGGCTACACCTTC. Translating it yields CASSPKTGRGYGYTF.

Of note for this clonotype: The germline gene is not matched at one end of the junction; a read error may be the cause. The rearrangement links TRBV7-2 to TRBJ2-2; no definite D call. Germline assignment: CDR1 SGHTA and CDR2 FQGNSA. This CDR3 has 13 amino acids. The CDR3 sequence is CASRLGPAGELFF. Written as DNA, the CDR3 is TGTGCCAGCAGATTAGGGCCCGCCGGGGAGCTGTTTTTT.

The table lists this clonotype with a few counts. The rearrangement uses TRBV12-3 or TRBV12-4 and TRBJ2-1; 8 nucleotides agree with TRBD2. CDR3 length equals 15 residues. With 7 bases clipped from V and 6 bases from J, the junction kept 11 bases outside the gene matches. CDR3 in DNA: TGTGCCAGCACCGGGAGGGGGAGGGCCGCCAATGAGCAGTTCTTC. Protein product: CASTGRGRAANEQFF.

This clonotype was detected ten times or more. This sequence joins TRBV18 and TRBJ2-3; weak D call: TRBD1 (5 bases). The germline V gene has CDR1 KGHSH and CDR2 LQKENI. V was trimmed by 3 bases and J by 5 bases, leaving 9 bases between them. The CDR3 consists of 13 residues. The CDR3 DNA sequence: TGTGCCAGCTCACCGAGCAGGGAAGATACGCAGTATTTT. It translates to CASSPSREDTQYF.

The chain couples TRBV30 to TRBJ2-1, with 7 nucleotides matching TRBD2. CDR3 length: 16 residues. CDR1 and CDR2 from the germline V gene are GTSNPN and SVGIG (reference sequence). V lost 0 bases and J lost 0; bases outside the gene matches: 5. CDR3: CAWSVWLADSYNEQFF. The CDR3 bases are TGTGCCTGGAGTGTATGGCTAGCGGACTCCTACAATGAGCAGTTCTTC.

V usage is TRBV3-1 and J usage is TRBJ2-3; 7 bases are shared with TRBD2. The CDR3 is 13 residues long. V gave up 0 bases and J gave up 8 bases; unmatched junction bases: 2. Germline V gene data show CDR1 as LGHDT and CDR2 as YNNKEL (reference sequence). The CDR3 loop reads CASSQDTGGTQYF. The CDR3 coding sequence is TGTGCCAGCAGCCAAGATACGGGAGGTACGCAGTATTTT.

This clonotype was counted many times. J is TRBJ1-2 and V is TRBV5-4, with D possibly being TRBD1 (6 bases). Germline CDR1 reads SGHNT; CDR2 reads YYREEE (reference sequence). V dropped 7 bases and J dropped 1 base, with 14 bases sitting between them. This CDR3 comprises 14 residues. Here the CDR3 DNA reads TGTGCCAGCCACGGACAGACCGTTAACTATGGCTACACCTTC. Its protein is CASHGQTVNYGYTF.

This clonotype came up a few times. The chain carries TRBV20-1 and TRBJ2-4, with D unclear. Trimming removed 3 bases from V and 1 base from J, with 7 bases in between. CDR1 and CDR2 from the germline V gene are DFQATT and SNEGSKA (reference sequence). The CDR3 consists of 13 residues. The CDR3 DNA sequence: TGCAGTGCTAGCATGGGCGCCAAAAACATTCAGTACTTC. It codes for CSASMGAKNIQYF.

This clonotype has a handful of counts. The CDR3 DNA reads as TGTGCCTTACAGGAGGGATCGAACACTGAAGCTTTCTTT. It yields the protein CALQEGSNTEAFF. The J gene is TRBJ1-1, the V gene TRBV11-1, with a tentative D call TRBD1 (5 bases). Germline assignment: CDR1 SGHAT and CDR2 FQDESV (reference sequence). The CDR3 has 13 amino acids. With 11 bases removed from V and 1 base from J, the gap between germline ends came to 14 bases. The whole variable domain, remainder taken from reference TRBV11-1 and TRBJ1-1, is EAEVAQSPRYKITEKSQAVAFWCDPISGHATLYWYRQILGQGPELLVQFQDESVVDDSQLPKDRFSAERLKGVDSTLKIQPAELGDSAMYLCALQEGSNTEAFFGQGTRLTVV.